A selection of T cell receptor beta chains follows, all from one sample in a study of CD8+ T cells in alopecia areata. Repertoires were generated with immunoSEQ multiplex PCR, while TCRdb's copy carries only in-frame clones and drops some. In the table there are approximately 300,000 clones, roughly 50% of which are singletons. This specimen consisted of CD4+ T cells sorted from blood, obtained at week 24, from a patient treated with tofacitinib. The receptor set was obtained from a human donor with alopecia areata. Each CDR3 is given with its conserved first and last residue. D genes are given only for firm matches. The size entry is marked missing in some rows and otherwise reads once, few, many or a size class.

D: .
J: TRBJ2-3
V: TRBV9
size: .
CDR3: CASSVRTVTDTQYF
DNA: TGTGCCAGCAGCGTAAGGACTGTCACAGATACGCAGTATTTT

D: .
J: TRBJ2-6
V: TRBV6-5
size: few
CDR3: CASSSSGTGANVLTF
DNA: TGTGCCAGCAGTTCCTCAGGGACTGGGGCCAACGTCCTGACTTTC

D: TRBD1
J: TRBJ2-4
V: TRBV6-5
size: few
CDR3: CASSPDRVKWIQYF
DNA: TGTGCCAGCAGTCCGGACAGGGTCAAATGGATTCAGTACTTC

D: .
J: TRBJ2-7
V: TRBV6-5
size: .
CDR3: CATRTDDTGQYF
DNA: TGTGCCACCCGGACCGACGACACGGGCCAGTACTTC

D: TRBD2
J: TRBJ2-7
V: TRBV4-2
size: .
CDR3: CASSQLAGEYEQYF
DNA: TGTGCCAGCAGCCAATTAGCGGGGGAATACGAGCAGTACTTC

D: TRBD2
J: TRBJ2-3
V: TRBV4-3
size: .
CDR3: CASSQDRRRLAGFTQYF
DNA: TGCGCCAGCAGCCAAGATCGCAGGAGACTAGCGGGGTTTACGCAGTATTTT

D: TRBD2
J: TRBJ2-7
V: TRBV6-5
size: .
CDR3: CASSYSGTSGPYEQYF
DNA: TGTGCCAGCAGTTACTCCGGGACTAGCGGTCCCTACGAGCAGTACTTC

D: .
J: TRBJ1-1
V: TRBV28
size: .
CDR3: CASGAKQGGHTEAFF
DNA: TGTGCCAGCGGAGCGAAACAGGGAGGGCACACTGAAGCTTTCTTT

D: .
J: TRBJ2-1
V: TRBV5-1
size: .
CDR3: CASSLNTGYNEQFF
DNA: TGCGCCAGCAGCTTGAATACCGGCTACAATGAGCAGTTCTTC

D: .
J: TRBJ1-2
V: TRBV30
size: .
CDR3: CAWRGADAEGGVGYTF
DNA: TGTGCCTGGAGGGGCGCCGACGCAGAGGGGGGAGTAGGCTACACCTTC

D: .
J: TRBJ1-2
V: TRBV5-6
size: .
CDR3: CASTSGWDYGYTF
DNA: TGTGCCAGCACCAGTGGGTGGGACTATGGCTACACCTTC

D: .
J: TRBJ1-4
V: TRBV18
size: few
CDR3: CASSPQGNYNEKLFF
DNA: TGTGCCAGCTCACCGCAGGGGAATTACAATGAAAAACTGTTTTTT

D: TRBD1
J: TRBJ2-6
V: TRBV19
size: few
CDR3: CASSSRTGGANVLTF
DNA: TGTGCCAGTAGTTCCCGGACAGGAGGGGCCAACGTCCTGACTTTC

D: .
J: TRBJ2-7
V: TRBV20-1
size: .
CDR3: CSVGVYEQYF
DNA: TGCAGTGTAGGGGTTTACGAGCAGTACTTC

D: TRBD2
J: TRBJ2-4
V: TRBV27
size: once
CDR3: CASSTSGARQYF
DNA: TGTGCCAGCAGTACTAGCGGGGCGAGGCAATACTTC

D: .
J: TRBJ2-2
V: TRBV5-1
size: .
CDR3: CASSAFGTPNTGELFF
DNA: TGCGCCAGCAGCGCGTTTGGGACACCTAACACCGGGGAGCTGTTTTTT

D: .
J: TRBJ1-5
V: TRBV7-9
size: .
CDR3: CASSYGMFNQPQHF
DNA: TGTGCCAGCAGCTACGGGATGTTCAATCAGCCCCAGCATTTT

D: .
J: TRBJ2-2
V: TRBV19
size: .
CDR3: CAGRLDANTGELFF
DNA: TGTGCCGGACGGTTAGACGCGAACACCGGGGAGCTGTTTTTT

D: TRBD1
J: TRBJ1-2
V: TRBV4-1
size: .
CDR3: CASSQDDRAQYGYTF
DNA: TGCGCCAGCAGCCAAGATGACAGGGCTCAGTATGGCTACACCTTC

D: TRBD1
J: TRBJ1-2
V: TRBV7-2
size: .
CDR3: CASSLGQGNGYTF
DNA: TGTGCCAGCAGCTTAGGACAGGGGAATGGCTACACCTTC

D: .
J: TRBJ1-1
V: TRBV5-1
size: .
CDR3: CASSVGRRVNTEAFF
DNA: TGCGCCAGCAGCGTGGGACGTAGAGTGAACACTGAAGCTTTCTTT

D: .
J: TRBJ1-1
V: TRBV30
size: .
CDR3: CAWTKRTEAFF
DNA: TGTGCCTGGACAAAGAGGACTGAAGCTTTCTTT

D: .
J: TRBJ2-1
V: TRBV30
size: few
CDR3: CAWEWGRSYNEQFF
DNA: TGTGCCTGGGAATGGGGCCGCTCCTACAATGAGCAGTTCTTC

D: TRBD1
J: TRBJ2-7
V: TRBV9
size: once
CDR3: CASSYEGQGLEQYF
DNA: TGTGCCAGCAGCTACGAGGGACAGGGTCTCGAGCAGTACTTC

D: .
J: TRBJ2-1
V: TRBV7-8
size: few
CDR3: CASSSRLGSNEQFF
DNA: TGTGCCAGCAGCTCACGACTAGGGAGCAATGAGCAGTTCTTC

D: .
J: TRBJ1-2
V: TRBV30
size: .
CDR3: CAWSMGAYGYTF
DNA: TGTGCCTGGAGTATGGGGGCCTATGGCTACACCTTC

D: .
J: TRBJ1-3
V: TRBV6-1
size: .
CDR3: CASSEVEGNTIYF
DNA: TGTGCCAGCAGTGAGGTCGAGGGAAACACCATATATTTT

D: .
J: TRBJ2-7
V: TRBV7-2
size: .
CDR3: CASSLQIGDEQYF
DNA: TGTGCCAGCAGCTTACAGATCGGGGACGAGCAGTACTTC

D: .
J: TRBJ2-7
V: TRBV30
size: .
CDR3: CAWSVRVNEQYF
DNA: TGTGCCTGGAGTGTACGAGTTAACGAGCAGTACTTC

D: .
J: TRBJ2-1
V: TRBV5-6
size: few
CDR3: CASRRWLFDEQFF
DNA: TGTGCCAGCAGAAGGTGGCTATTCGATGAGCAGTTCTTC

D: .
J: TRBJ1-4
V: TRBV5-6
size: .
CDR3: CASSFFGRASNEKLFF
DNA: TGTGCCAGCAGCTTCTTCGGTCGGGCGAGTAATGAAAAACTGTTTTTT

D: .
J: TRBJ2-6
V: TRBV5-4
size: .
CDR3: CASRQHSGANVLTF
DNA: TGTGCCAGCAGACAGCACTCTGGGGCCAACGTCCTGACTTTC

D: .
J: TRBJ2-3
V: TRBV29-1
size: .
CDR3: CSVRPSTDTQYF
DNA: TGCAGCGTTCGTCCCTCCACAGATACGCAGTATTTT